Detailed here is one T cell receptor beta chain. This record belongs to a study of T cell changes during pregnancy in multiple sclerosis. Only in-frame clones appear in the TCRdb table, and some are missing; sequencing was by immunoSEQ multiplex PCR. The sample records about 68,000 clones, 90% being singletons. There are 15 residues in the CDR3. CDR1 and CDR2 (germline): SGHNT, YENEEA. V was clipped by 7 bases and J by 2 bases, with 15 bases between them. This rearrangement joins TRBV11-3 to TRBJ2-1, with TRBD2 as a possible D gene (7 bases). The receptor was isolated from a female donor with multiple sclerosis, enrolled in a pregnancy study. The sample was peripheral blood, taken in the third trimester of pregnancy. This CDR3 reads CASTGEGVPYNEQFF. The CDR3 DNA sequence: TGTGCCAGCACCGGGGAGGGGGTACCCTACAATGAGCAGTTCTTC.